A single sample gave rise to the 12 T cell receptor beta chains below, sequenced in a study of cytomegalovirus exposure and HLA in healthy donors. Amplification used 60 Vbeta primers and 13 Jbeta primers. The table came from immunoSEQ multiplex PCR; TCRdb's copy has only in-frame clones and leaves some out. The sample includes approximately 100,000 clones, approximately 81% of them seen just once. Input material: PBMCs. These receptors were collected from a woman in her twenties or thirties in good health and CMV-seronegative.

This rearrangement joins TRBV2 to TRBJ2-6; D is ambiguous. CDR1 SNHLY and CDR2 FYNNEI come from the germline V gene. V was cut by 7 bases and J by 1 base, with 5 bases left in between. The CDR3 is 13 amino acids. This CDR3 is CASTLSGANVLTF. As DNA, the CDR3 is TGTGCCAGCACCCTTTCTGGGGCCAACGTCCTGACTTTC.

The V call is TRBV5-5, the J call TRBJ2-1, with 15 bases aligning to TRBD2. Germline loops: CDR1 SGHKS, CDR2 YYEKEE (reference sequence). Trimming took 5 bases from V and 0 from J; bases not matched to a gene: 9. The length of the CDR3 is 19 residues. As DNA, the CDR3 is TGTGCCAGCAGTCAAGGGACTAGCGGGAGGTCCTCCTCCTACAATGAGCAGTTCTTC. This translates into CASSQGTSGRSSSYNEQFF.

The chain carries TRBV30 and TRBJ1-1; D possibly corresponds to TRBD1 (5 bases). Trimming removed 3 bases from V and 5 bases from J, with 19 bases in between. The CDR3 runs 15 residues. CDR1 and CDR2 from the germline V gene are GTSNPN and SVGIG (reference sequence). The DNA of the CDR3 is TGTGCCTGGAGCGAGATTATTTGGGGGGGGACTGAAGCTTTCTTT. This encodes CAWSEIIWGGTEAFF.

Only a few counts were recorded for this clone. The rearrangement joins TRBV5-4 to TRBJ2-7; D might be TRBD2 (6 bases). V was clipped by 4 bases and J by 4 bases, with 18 bases between them. The CDR3 loop spans 15 amino acids. CDR1 is SGHNT, CDR2 YYREEE, per germline (reference sequence). This CDR3 reads CASSPTAGSEYEQYF. Here the CDR3 DNA reads TGTGCCAGCAGCCCCACTGCGGGATCAGAATACGAGCAGTACTTC. The full variable domain, completed using reference TRBV5-4 and TRBJ2-7, is ETGVTQSPTHLIKTRGQQVTLRCSSQSGHNTVSWYQQALGQGPQFIFQYYREEENGRGNFPPRFSGLQFPNYSSELNVNALELDDSALYLCASSPTAGSEYEQYFGPGTRLTVT.

The gene calls are TRBV7-9 and TRBJ2-5; 14 bases agree with TRBD2. This CDR3 spans 16 amino acids. Trimming removed 7 bases from V and 3 bases from J; junction bases left unmatched: 7. Germline V gene sequence: CDR1 SEHNR, CDR2 FQNEAQ (reference sequence). Written as DNA, the CDR3 is TGTGCCAGCAACCAACCGGGACTAGCGGGAGAAGAGACCCAGTACTTC. Its translation: CASNQPGLAGEETQYF.

The chain employs TRBV2 and TRBJ2-3; D possibly corresponds to TRBD2 (6 bases). The CDR3 covers 12 residues. Trimming removed 2 bases at V and 14 bases at J, with 14 bases between. Looked up from germline, CDR1 is SNHLY and CDR2 is FYNNEI. The CDR3 DNA is TGTGCCAGCAGTGAAACTAGCACGACCGGGTATTTT. Its translation: CASSETSTTGYF.

V usage is TRBV27 and J usage is TRBJ1-1; 10 bases agree with TRBD1. The CDR3 has 14 amino acids. Germline V gene sequence: CDR1 MNHEY, CDR2 SMNVEV (reference sequence). Unmatched junction bases numbered 5, after V lost 5 bases and J lost 5 bases. CDR3 sequence: CASSTRTGGTEAFF. CDR3 sequence (DNA): TGTGCCAGCAGTACGAGGACAGGGGGAACTGAAGCTTTCTTT.

This chain uses TRBV4-1 with TRBJ2-2, with 10 bases lining up with TRBD2. The V gene end was trimmed by 0 bases and the J gene end by 5 bases; junction bases not matched to a gene: 9. The CDR3 covers 18 residues. The germline CDR1 and CDR2 sequences are MGHRA and YSYEKL. CDR3 loop: CASSQDWAGLASTGELFF. The DNA for the CDR3 is TGCGCCAGCAGCCAAGATTGGGCGGGACTAGCGAGTACCGGGGAGCTGTTTTTT.

The chain has TRBV7-2 and TRBJ2-1; 9 bases are a match to TRBD1. The CDR3 runs 15 residues. Per germline, CDR1 SGHTA and CDR2 FQGNSA. After removal of 3 bases from V and 7 bases from J, the junction contained 7 bases not matched to a gene. Here the CDR3 reads CASSLGRDRVNEQFF. For the CDR3, the DNA is TGTGCCAGCAGCTTGGGCCGGGACAGGGTAAATGAGCAGTTCTTC.

This clone came up a few times. The chain recombines TRBV4-3 with TRBJ2-7; 7 bases line up with TRBD1. Germline CDR1 is LGHNA and CDR2 is YSLEER. The CDR3 sequence is 15 residues long. Trimming at V came to 4 bases and at J to 6 bases, leaving 12 bases not matched to a gene. The CDR3 coding sequence is TGCGCCAGCAGCCCCTCCTGGATAGGGGGCAGCGAGCAGTACTTC. Its protein product is CASSPSWIGGSEQYF.

The chain recombines TRBV2 with TRBJ2-7; 10 bases map to TRBD2. CDR3 size: 14 residues. Germline V lookup: CDR1 SNHLY, CDR2 FYNNEI. Losses at the gene ends were 5 bases for V and 5 bases for J; bases not matched to a gene: 6. CDR3 sequence: CASSRLAGIDEQYF. The CDR3, as DNA: TGTGCCAGCAGTAGACTAGCGGGTATCGACGAGCAGTACTTC.

The rearrangement links TRBV9 to TRBJ1-3; a weak D match, TRBD1 (6 bases). Trimming removed 0 bases at V and 3 bases at J, with 13 bases between. The CDR3 is made up of 16 amino acids. Germline assignment: CDR1 SGDLS and CDR2 YYNGEE. The CDR3 nucleotides read TGTGCCAGCAGCGTAGAACACAGGGTGTATGGAAACACCATATATTTT. Translated, it gives CASSVEHRVYGNTIYF.